The present T cell receptor (beta chain) was sequenced within a study of early T cells in non-severe SARS-CoV-2 infection. V lost 6 bases to trimming and J lost 0 bases, with 13 bases between them. CDR1 SGHAT and CDR2 FQNNGV come from the germline V gene. The CDR3 has 15 residues. Unique molecular identifiers (one per individual cDNA molecule) were attached. TCRdb fed the 5' RACE reads into MiXCR, producing one record per CDR3 protein. The data show approximately 50,000 distinct CDR3 sequences, less than 15% seen once. Sequencing was performed on whole blood, taken at baseline. The receptor's source is an adult who was a healthcare worker with PCR-confirmed SARS-CoV-2 infection or an uninfected control (not recorded which). The rearrangement joins TRBV11-2 to TRBJ2-3; no definite D call. Here the CDR3 reads CASRVPITSTDTQYF. Written as DNA, the CDR3 is TGTGCCAGCAGGGTCCCTATTACTAGCACAGATACGCAGTATTTT.